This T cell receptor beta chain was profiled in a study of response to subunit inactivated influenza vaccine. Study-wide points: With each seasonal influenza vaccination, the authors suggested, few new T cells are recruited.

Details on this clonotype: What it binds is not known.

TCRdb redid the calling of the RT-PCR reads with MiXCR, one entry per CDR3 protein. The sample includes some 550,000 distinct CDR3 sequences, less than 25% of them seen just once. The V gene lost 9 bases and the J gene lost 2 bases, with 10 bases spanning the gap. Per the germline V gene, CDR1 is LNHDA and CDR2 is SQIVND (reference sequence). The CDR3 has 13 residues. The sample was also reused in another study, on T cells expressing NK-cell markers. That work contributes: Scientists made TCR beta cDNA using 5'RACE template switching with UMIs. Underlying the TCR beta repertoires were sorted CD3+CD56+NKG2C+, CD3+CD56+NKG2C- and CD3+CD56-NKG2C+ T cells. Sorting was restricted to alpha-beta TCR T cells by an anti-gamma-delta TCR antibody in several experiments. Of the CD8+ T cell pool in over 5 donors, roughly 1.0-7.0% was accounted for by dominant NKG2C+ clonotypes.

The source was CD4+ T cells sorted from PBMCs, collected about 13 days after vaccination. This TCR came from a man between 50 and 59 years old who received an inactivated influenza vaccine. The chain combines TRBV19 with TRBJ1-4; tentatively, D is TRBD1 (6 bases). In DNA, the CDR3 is TGTGCCAGCGAAGGACAGACTAATGAAAAACTGTTTTTT. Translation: CASEGQTNEKLFF.